Below are 32 T cell receptor beta chains sequenced from a single sample in a study of early T cells in non-severe SARS-CoV-2 infection. TCRdb analysed the 5' RACE reads with MiXCR anew, one entry per CDR3 protein. The sample carries 20,000 to 25,000 distinct CDR3 sequences, more than 4% recorded once. Specimen: whole blood. The receptors here all came from an adult who was a healthcare worker with PCR-confirmed SARS-CoV-2 infection or an uninfected control (not recorded which).

This clonotype has a count of ten or more. The rearrangement uses TRBV3-1 and TRBJ1-2; D is undetermined. The V end was cut by 1 base, the J end by 8 bases, with 5 bases between. The CDR3 length is 11 residues. The germline V gene encodes CDR1 LGHDT and CDR2 YNNKEL (reference sequence). CDR3 region: CASSQGKGYTF. The DNA for the CDR3 is TGTGCCAGCAGCCAAGGGAAGGGCTACACCTTC.

In the case of this clonotype: Germline and junction disagree at one end, which may indicate a read error. The genes are TRBV11-2 and TRBJ1-5; D not resolved. The CDR3 contains 13 residues. Germline V lookup: CDR1 SGHAT, CDR2 FQNNGV. This CDR3 is CASSSQINQPQHF. For the CDR3, the DNA is TGTGCCAGCAGTTCACAGATCAATCAGCCCCAACATTTT. Based on the CDR3 plus reference TRBV11-2 and TRBJ1-5, the full variable domain is EAGVAQSPRYKIIEKRQSVAFWCNPISGHATLYWYQQILGQGPKLLIQFQNNGVVDDSQLPKDRFSAERLKGVDSTLKIQPAKLEDSAVYLCASSSQINQPQHFGDGTRLSIL.

This clonotype is categorized as medium-sized. No DNA is shown, since the ends of the CDR3 on it are uncertain; the CDR3 is the one TCRdb lists. The rearrangement joins TRBV12-3 or TRBV12-4 to TRBJ2-1. The CDR3 contains 14 residues when both ends are counted. The CDR3 spells CASSSSQNLNEQFF.

This clonotype is judged medium-sized. The rearrangement uses TRBV7-6 and TRBJ2-3; no definite D call. The germline V gene encodes CDR1 SGHVS and CDR2 FNYEAQ. The CDR3 extends over 13 amino acids. V lost 1 base, J lost 15 bases, and 17 bases lay in between. The CDR3 sequence is CASSLGRKDGAYF. The CDR3 DNA follows: TGTGCCAGCAGCTTAGGTCGCAAGGACGGAGCCTATTTT. Supplemented by reference TRBV7-6 and TRBJ2-3, the full variable domain reads GAGVSQSPRYKVTKRGQDVALRCDPISGHVSLYWYRQALGQGPEFLTYFNYEAQQDKSGLPNDRFSAERPEGSISTLTIQRTEQRDSAMYRCASSLGRKDGAYFGPGTRLTVL.

This clonotype occurred many times. This chain links TRBV29-1 with TRBJ1-2, with a weak D call TRBD1 (5 bases). Germline loops: CDR1 SQVTM, CDR2 ANQGSEA. The length of the CDR3 is 11 residues. V was shortened by 5 bases and J by 6 bases, with 10 bases between the two germline ends. The CDR3 sequence: CSVLRGDGYTF. CDR3 in DNA: TGCAGCGTTTTACGGGGCGATGGCTACACCTTC.

J is TRBJ1-1 and V is TRBV30; D is undetermined. Trimming took off 0 bases at V and 5 bases at J, with 16 bases between the two ends. This CDR3 region has 15 residues. Germline V gene sequence: CDR1 GTSNPN, CDR2 SVGIG (reference sequence). The CDR3 sequence: CAWSVPAGMRTEAFF. Here the CDR3 DNA reads TGTGCCTGGAGTGTACCCGCGGGAATGAGAACTGAAGCTTTCTTT.

This clonotype appeared many times. This chain connects TRBV2 to TRBJ2-2; 8 bases are shared with TRBD1. This CDR3 has 15 residues. The junction had 8 bases not matched to a gene; V was cut back by 8 bases and J by 3 bases. CDR1 is SNHLY, CDR2 FYNNEI, per germline. CDR3 residues: CASEETGVYTGELFF. The CDR3 nucleotides are TGTGCCAGCGAGGAGACAGGGGTTTACACCGGGGAGCTGTTTTTT.

This sequence joins TRBV12-3 or TRBV12-4 and TRBJ1-5; 11 positions agree with TRBD1. The CDR3 sequence is 14 residues long. Germline trimming cut 6 bases from V and 6 bases from J; bases unmatched to any gene: 4. CDR3 sequence reads: CASRGTGGSQPQHF. The CDR3 DNA reads as TGTGCCAGCAGGGGGACAGGGGGAAGTCAGCCCCAGCATTTT.

This clonotype was observed many times. The rearrangement links TRBV14 to TRBJ2-1; possibly TRBD1 or TRBD2 for D (5 bases each). V lost 0 bases to trimming and J lost 6 bases, with 18 bases between them. Looked up from germline, CDR1 is SGHDN and CDR2 is FVKESK. The CDR3 covers 17 residues. The CDR3 protein is CASSQDWGVGLSNEQFF. The CDR3 region has the DNA TGTGCCAGCAGCCAAGATTGGGGCGTCGGACTCAGCAATGAGCAGTTCTTC.

This clonotype was observed at least ten times. The chain joins TRBV7-8 to TRBJ2-1; 7 bases fit TRBD2. The trim removed 5 bases at V and 7 bases at J, leaving 14 bases unmatched. The CDR3 is made up of 16 amino acids. Germline V gene sequence: CDR1 SGHVS, CDR2 FQNEAQ. The CDR3 nucleotides are TGTGCCAGCAGCATGCGACTAGCCGGGCTTACTAATGAGCAGTTCTTC. Encoded protein: CASSMRLAGLTNEQFF.

The V and J genes are TRBV27 and TRBJ2-5; tentatively, D is TRBD1 (6 bases). Germline values: CDR1 MNHEY, CDR2 SMNVEV (reference sequence). This CDR3 spans 15 amino acids. The germline V and J ends were trimmed by 0 bases and 7 bases, with 15 bases remaining between them. CDR3 region: CASSLSTLLGGTQYF. The CDR3 DNA reads TGTGCCAGCAGTTTATCGACCCTTTTAGGGGGGACCCAGTACTTC.

This clonotype was detected many times. The chain uses TRBV5-6 and TRBJ1-4, with a weak D call TRBD1 (6 bases). V dropped 3 bases and J dropped 5 bases, with 14 bases sitting between them. Germline-derived CDR1 and CDR2 are SGHDT and YYEEEE. The CDR3 is 15 residues long. The DNA of the CDR3 is TGTGCCAGCAGCTCCTACAGGGCGGGAAATGAAAAACTGTTTTTT. Amino acid sequence: CASSSYRAGNEKLFF.

This clonotype was seen ten or more times. The chain employs TRBV6-2 or TRBV6-3 and TRBJ2-7; the D call may be TRBD1 or TRBD2 (5 bases each). This CDR3 has 15 residues. Per germline, CDR1 MNHEY and CDR2 SVGEGT. V was cut by 3 bases and J by 5 bases, with 17 bases left in between. The CDR3 is CASSYDNRGADEQYF. CDR3 coding DNA: TGTGCCAGCAGTTATGATAATCGAGGGGCTGACGAGCAGTACTTC.

This clonotype was picked up many times. V usage is TRBV12-3 or TRBV12-4 and J usage is TRBJ1-1; D uncertain. V lost 5 bases and J lost 2, with 9 bases in between. This CDR3 spans 13 amino acids. CDR3 residues: CASSRTVNTEAFF. The CDR3 DNA follows: TGTGCCAGCAGTCGGACGGTTAACACTGAAGCTTTCTTT.

This clonotype was counted at least ten times. CDR3 coding DNA: TGTGCCAGGTTTCTAACCAACCGTCAGGGTCAGCCCCAGCATTTT. It specifies CARFLTNRQGQPQHF. The chain employs TRBV5-5 and TRBJ1-5; tentative D call: TRBD1 (5 bases). The CDR3 has 15 amino acids. CDR1 and CDR2 from the germline V gene are SGHKS and YYEKEE (reference sequence). V was cut by 8 bases and J by 6 bases, with 21 bases left in between. Supplemented by reference TRBV5-5 and TRBJ1-5, the full variable domain reads DAGVTQSPTHLIKTRGQQVTLRCSPISGHKSVSWYQQVLGQGPQFIFQYYEKEERGRGNFPDRFSARQFPNYSSELNVNALLLGDSALYLCARFLTNRQGQPQHFGDGTRLSIL.

This clonotype was detected ten times or more. The chain employs TRBV7-2 and TRBJ2-6, with TRBD1 as a possible D gene (5 bases). The CDR3 has 19 amino acids. Germline loops: CDR1 SGHTA, CDR2 FQGNSA. V lost 6 bases and J lost 0, with 21 bases in between. CDR3 coding DNA: TGTGCCAGCAGTCTCTCCGACAGTTTCACCGTCTCTGGGGCCAACGTCCTGACTTTC. Translation gives CASSLSDSFTVSGANVLTF.

Ten or more counts support this clonotype. The chain recombines TRBV27 with TRBJ2-3; 11 bases fit TRBD1. The trim removed 3 bases at V and 4 bases at J, leaving 6 bases unmatched. The germline V gene encodes CDR1 MNHEY and CDR2 SMNVEV (reference sequence). This CDR3 has 16 amino acids. For the CDR3, the DNA is TGTGCCAGCAGTTTCCCTCCGGGACAGGGGGCAGATACGCAGTATTTT. Residues: CASSFPPGQGADTQYF.

This clonotype occurred many times. The V gene is TRBV3-1, the J gene TRBJ2-1, with 7 bases identical to TRBD2. Germline lookup yields CDR1 LGHDT and CDR2 YNNKEL (reference sequence). Losses at the gene ends were 2 bases for V and 3 bases for J; bases not matched to a gene: 4. This CDR3 comprises 15 residues. CDR3 sequence: CASSQPRGYYNEQFF. DNA for the CDR3: TGTGCCAGCAGCCAACCGCGGGGGTACTACAATGAGCAGTTCTTC.

The chain uses TRBV10-1 and TRBJ2-2; the D gene is possibly TRBD1 (6 bases). Germline V gene data show CDR1 as WNHNN and CDR2 as SYGVQD (reference sequence). V lost 5 bases to trimming and J lost 1 base, with 14 bases between them. CDR3 length: 16 residues. CDR3 nucleotides: TGCGCCAGCAGTTCAGCGGACAGAAGGAACACCGGGGAGCTGTTTTTT. As protein: CASSSADRRNTGELFF.

The chain links TRBV7-2 to TRBJ2-6; D is unclear. The CDR3 is 15 amino acids. V was pared by 4 bases and J by 3 bases, with 10 bases between. The germline gives CDR1 SGHTA, CDR2 FQGNSA. The chain's CDR3 is CASSSMGYGANVLTF. The CDR3 nucleotides are TGTGCCAGCAGCTCAATGGGATATGGGGCCAACGTCCTGACTTTC.

The table lists this clonotype with many counts. The chain uses TRBV4-3 and TRBJ2-1, with D possibly TRBD2 on 6 matching bases. The germline gives CDR1 LGHNA, CDR2 YSLEER. V lost 4 bases, J lost 6 bases, and 16 bases lay in between. The length of the CDR3 is 15 residues. The CDR3 DNA follows: TGCGCCAGCAGCCCCGGGAGCGGTCCCGGCAATGAGCAGTTCTTC. As protein: CASSPGSGPGNEQFF.

This clonotype has ten or more counts. V is TRBV29-1 and J is TRBJ2-7; 7 bases map to TRBD2. J gave up 5 bases and V 0 bases, and 13 bases lay outside the gene matches. Looked up from germline, CDR1 is SQVTM and CDR2 is ANQGSEA. The CDR3 consists of 16 residues. In DNA, the CDR3 is TGCAGCGTTGAAGATGTATCGGGGGGTTCCCCTAACGAGCAGTACTTC. This encodes CSVEDVSGGSPNEQYF.

This clonotype was seen many times. V and J are TRBV4-3 and TRBJ2-3; TRBD2 might be the D (6 bases). The ends were cut back, 1 base at V and 0 bases at J, with 17 bases in the middle. CDR1 is LGHNA and CDR2 is YSLEER in the germline V gene. This CDR3 is 18 amino acids long. The CDR3 DNA reads TGCGCCAGCAGCCAAGTGGCCTGGGCGGGGTCTAGCACAGATACGCAGTATTTT. As protein: CASSQVAWAGSSTDTQYF.

This clonotype was observed at least ten times. The chain recombines TRBV14 with TRBJ2-3, with D tentatively TRBD1 or TRBD2 (5 bases each). Per the germline V gene, CDR1 is SGHDN and CDR2 is FVKESK. V was pared by 0 bases and J by 7 bases, with 23 bases between. The CDR3 has 18 amino acids. CDR3 amino acids: CASSQDVIGATGSYTQYF. CDR3 DNA: TGTGCCAGCAGCCAAGATGTGATCGGGGCTACGGGGTCGTATACGCAGTATTTT. Combining the CDR3 with reference TRBV14 and TRBJ2-3 gives the whole variable domain EAGVTQFPSHSVIEKGQTVTLRCDPISGHDNLYWYRRVMGKEIKFLLHFVKESKQDESGMPNNRFLAERTGGTYSTLKVQPAELEDSGVYFCASSQDVIGATGSYTQYFGPGTRLTVL.

The chain recombines TRBV18 with TRBJ1-2, with 7 bases fitting TRBD1. The V gene's germline CDR1 is KGHSH and CDR2 LQKENI. The CDR3 totals 13 residues. V shed 2 bases and J 5 bases; nucleotides not matched to a gene: 2. The CDR3 here is CASSPGTEYGYTF. CDR3 nucleotides: TGTGCCAGCTCACCAGGGACAGAGTATGGCTACACCTTC.

In its sample, this clonotype was seen many times. The V gene is TRBV5-4, the J gene TRBJ2-7; D may be TRBD2 (6 bases). V was clipped by 4 bases and J by 2 bases, with 19 bases between them. CDR3 length: 16 amino acids. The germline V gene has CDR1 SGHNT and CDR2 YYREEE (reference sequence). In nucleotides, the CDR3 is TGTGCCAGCAGCGGGGGTGTCGTATCGGGAGCCTACGAGCAGTACTTC. Amino acid sequence: CASSGGVVSGAYEQYF. Full variable domain (remainder filled in from reference TRBV5-4 and TRBJ2-7): ETGVTQSPTHLIKTRGQQVTLRCSSQSGHNTVSWYQQALGQGPQFIFQYYREEENGRGNFPPRFSGLQFPNYSSELNVNALELDDSALYLCASSGGVVSGAYEQYFGPGTRLTVT.

This clonotype was observed many times. V is TRBV29-1 and J is TRBJ2-5, with 7 bases that match TRBD2. The V gene end was trimmed by 7 bases and the J gene end by 1 base; junction bases not matched to a gene: 12. Germline assignment: CDR1 SQVTM and CDR2 ANQGSEA. The CDR3 has 15 residues. The CDR3, as DNA: TGCAGCGCCACTAGGCCAGGGACTACCCAAGAGACCCAGTACTTC. Translated, it gives CSATRPGTTQETQYF.

This clonotype came up many times. This chain joins TRBV6-1 and TRBJ2-3, with D perhaps matching TRBD2 (5 bases). CDR3 length: 18 amino acids. Between the trimmed V and J ends, which lost 1 base and 5 bases, there was a span of 22 bases. Germline V lookup: CDR1 MNHNS, CDR2 SASEGT. The CDR3 sequence: CASSEGASRDRRLDTQYF. The CDR3 nucleotides are TGTGCCAGCAGTGAAGGCGCTTCGAGGGATCGCCGTCTAGATACGCAGTATTTT.

Remarks on this clonotype: One base away lies a much larger clone, so this may be a sequencing read error. This chain connects TRBV5-4 to TRBJ2-1; possible D gene TRBD2, 6 bases. The V and J ends lost 1 base and 6 bases respectively, with 17 bases between them. Germline loops: CDR1 SGHNT, CDR2 YYREEE (reference sequence). There are 16 residues in the CDR3. The DNA for the CDR3 is TGTGCCAGCAGCTTGCCCGGGACTGAATCGCGCAATGAGCAGTTCTTC. Amino acids: CASSLPGTESRNEQFF.

This clonotype has a count of ten or more. The J gene is TRBJ2-7, the V gene TRBV5-1; no reliable D call. The CDR3 totals 16 residues. Trimming took 4 bases from V and 3 from J, leaving 20 bases between them. The germline V gene encodes CDR1 SGHRS and CDR2 YFSETQ. The CDR3 spells CASSMTIRLINYEQYF. DNA of the CDR3: TGCGCCAGCAGCATGACGATACGGCTTATAAACTACGAGCAGTACTTC.

This clonotype was seen ten or more times. The V gene is TRBV14, the J gene TRBJ2-5; 10 nucleotides line up with TRBD2. Germline V gives CDR1 SGHDN, CDR2 FVKESK. The CDR3 covers 15 residues. The junction had 5 bases not matched to a gene; V was cut back by 2 bases and J by 5 bases. This CDR3 is CASSQPLAGDETQYF. In DNA form, the CDR3 reads TGTGCCAGCAGCCAACCGCTAGCGGGGGACGAGACCCAGTACTTC.

This clonotype came up many times. V usage is TRBV6-2 or TRBV6-3 and J usage is TRBJ2-7; 7 positions match TRBD1. The CDR3 extends over 15 amino acids. The germline V gene encodes CDR1 MNHEY and CDR2 SVGEGT. The junction had 8 bases not matched to a gene; V was cut back by 5 bases and J by 1 base. CDR3 coding DNA: TGTGCCAGCAGTCGGACAGGAAAAAGGTCCTACGAGCAGTACTTC. This encodes CASSRTGKRSYEQYF.